Sequencing of this T cell receptor beta chain was carried out in a study of long-term antiretroviral therapy in people with HIV. An immunoSEQ assay, version v3.0, was performed at survey level. Profiled with immunoSEQ multiplex PCR; TCRdb holds only in-frame clones, not every one. The repertoire holds some 17,000 clones, under 90% seen once, with more than 7% in the top ten. This CDR3 comprises 11 residues. The germline V and J ends were trimmed by 3 bases and 5 bases, with 4 bases remaining between them. Germline V gene sequence: CDR1 SGDLS, CDR2 YYNGEE. This clonotype originated in a man between 18 and 29 years old with HIV. The sample consisted of unsorted PBMCs, taken 0.1 years after starting antiretroviral therapy. This sequence joins TRBV9 and TRBJ2-3; no definite D call. In DNA, the CDR3 is TGTGCCAGCAGCGAGGGAGATACGCAGTATTTT. The encoded protein is CASSEGDTQYF.